The 21 T cell receptor beta chains listed next were all sequenced from one sample in a study of OX40 agonist ivuxolimab in advanced cancers. The table came from immunoSEQ multiplex PCR; TCRdb's copy has only in-frame clones and leaves some out. The data show tens of thousands of clones, with about 85% seen just once and about a third held by the top ten. The material was CD4+ or CD8+ T cells sorted from blood, obtained in a trial of the OX40 agonist ivuxolimab. These receptors were taken from an adult with an advanced solid tumor such as melanoma, head and neck, liver or kidney cancer.

V gene TRBV7-9 combines with J gene TRBJ1-5; no definite D call. The CDR3 is made up of 15 amino acids. The V and J ends lost 2 bases and 7 bases respectively, with 15 bases between them. Germline CDR1 is SEHNR and CDR2 is FQNEAQ (reference sequence). In DNA form, the CDR3 reads TGTGCCAGCAGCTTAAAGGGAGGCGAAGGACAGCCCCAGCATTTT. Amino acid sequence: CASSLKGGEGQPQHF. The full variable domain, rest sourced from reference TRBV7-9 and TRBJ1-5, is DTGVSQNPRHKITKRGQNVTFRCDPISEHNRLYWYRQTLGQGPEFLTYFQNEAQLEKSRLLSDRFSAERPKGSFSTLEIQRTEQGDSAMYLCASSLKGGEGQPQHFGDGTRLSIL.

V gene TRBV6-1 combines with J gene TRBJ2-7; D gene ambiguous. Germline loops: CDR1 MNHNS, CDR2 SASEGT. The CDR3 extends over 13 amino acids. V lost 4 bases to trimming and J lost 6 bases, with 13 bases between them. The CDR3 bases are TGTGCCAGCAGTGCTGTAGGAGAGCGCGAGCAGTACTTC. Protein sequence: CASSAVGEREQYF.

CDR3 in DNA: TGTGCCAGCAGCTTGACTAGCGGGAGATCGTTAACGTCCAATGAGCAGTTCTTC. This codes for CASSLTSGRSLTSNEQFF. The V call is TRBV13, the J call TRBJ2-1; TRBD2 matches at 12 bases. Per germline, CDR1 PRHDT and CDR2 FYEKMQ (reference sequence). The V gene end was trimmed by 3 bases and the J gene end by 6 bases; junction bases not matched to a gene: 12. The CDR3 extends over 18 amino acids. The complete variable domain, with remaining parts taken from reference TRBV13 and TRBJ2-1, reads AAGVIQSPRHLIKEKRETATLKCYPIPRHDTVYWYQQGPGQDPQFLISFYEKMQSDKGSIPDRFSAQQFSDYHSELNMSSLELGDSALYFCASSLTSGRSLTSNEQFFGPGTRLTVL.

This chain connects TRBV5-8 to TRBJ1-1; the D is unclear. The CDR3 has 14 amino acids. Germline CDR1 reads SGHTS; CDR2 reads YDEGEE. Deletions cut 0 bases from V and 5 bases from J, with 11 bases between. This CDR3 is CASSLEPGRTEAFF. CDR3 sequence (DNA): TGTGCCAGCAGCTTGGAACCCGGACGGACTGAAGCTTTCTTT.

The CDR3 DNA reads as TGTGCCAGCAGCGTTACCGGGACAGCGAACACCGGGGAGCTGTTTTTT. This encodes CASSVTGTANTGELFF. This rearrangement joins TRBV9 to TRBJ2-2; 7 bases map to TRBD1. Per the germline V gene, CDR1 is SGDLS and CDR2 is YYNGEE. Trimming cost V 2 bases and J 0 bases; bases outside gene matches: 4. The CDR3 covers 16 residues.

The V call is TRBV11-2, the J call TRBJ2-1, with TRBD2 identical over 7 bases. J was trimmed by 5 bases and V by 0 bases; bases with no gene match: 10. The CDR3 sequence is 17 residues long. Germline CDR1 is SGHAT and CDR2 is FQNNGV. CDR3 sequence reads: CASSLDLAAGGNNEQFF. The CDR3 coding sequence is TGTGCCAGCAGCTTAGATCTGGCGGCCGGGGGGAACAATGAGCAGTTCTTC.

The V call is TRBV7-9, the J call TRBJ2-2; no reliable D call. The V gene lost 3 bases and the J gene lost 1 base, with 6 bases spanning the gap. CDR1 is SEHNR and CDR2 is FQNEAQ in the germline V gene (reference sequence). The CDR3 consists of 14 residues. The CDR3 DNA sequence: TGTGCCAGCAGCTTGGCCGGGAACACCGGGGAGCTGTTTTTT. Translation: CASSLAGNTGELFF.

The rearrangement uses TRBV11-2 and TRBJ2-1, with TRBD2 matching 10 bases. The CDR3 has 16 amino acids. Germline V gene sequence: CDR1 SGHAT, CDR2 FQNNGV. Trimming at V came to 5 bases and at J to 7 bases, leaving 11 bases not matched to a gene. This chain's CDR3 is CASSPGGAGGRNEQFF. The CDR3 DNA is TGTGCCAGCAGCCCAGGGGGAGCGGGAGGGCGGAATGAGCAGTTCTTC.

This rearrangement joins TRBV15 to TRBJ1-5, with D unclear. The CDR3 has 13 amino acids. CDR1 is LNHNV and CDR2 is YYDKDF in the germline V gene (reference sequence). Trimming cost V 0 bases and J 6 bases, with 6 bases left between them. The CDR3 nucleotides read TGTGCCACCAGCAGAGATATTTCTCAGCCCCAGCATTTT. Protein sequence: CATSRDISQPQHF.

The chain couples TRBV5-4 to TRBJ1-2, with 11 bases lining up with TRBD1. The CDR3 length is 15 residues. From germline, CDR1 is SGHNT and CDR2 YYREEE (reference sequence). The ends lost 2 bases at V and 6 bases at J; junction bases unmatched: 6. The CDR3, as DNA: TGTGCCAGCAGCTTAGACTGGACAGGGGGCAATGGCTACACCTTC. This translates into CASSLDWTGGNGYTF.

The rearrangement links TRBV6-1 to TRBJ2-5; possibly TRBD1 for D (6 bases). Per the germline V gene, CDR1 is MNHNS and CDR2 is SASEGT. V lost 4 bases and J lost 5, with 14 bases in between. The CDR3 spans 14 residues. CDR3 in DNA: TGTGCCAGCAGTGCGGGGAGACAGGCTGAGACCCAGTACTTC. As protein: CASSAGRQAETQYF.

The chain carries TRBV19 and TRBJ1-1; D is ambiguous. This CDR3 is 15 amino acids long. CDR1 is LNHDA and CDR2 is SQIVND in the germline V gene (reference sequence). Trimming stripped 4 bases from V and 1 base from J, with 13 bases between. This CDR3 is CASSRGSRRNTEAFF. The CDR3 DNA is TGTGCCAGTAGTAGAGGCAGCCGAAGGAACACTGAAGCTTTCTTT.

The V call is TRBV2, the J call TRBJ2-6; tentatively, D is TRBD1 (5 bases). Germline loops: CDR1 SNHLY, CDR2 FYNNEI. Trimming shortened V by 9 bases and J by 0 bases, and 12 bases separated the two germline ends. The CDR3 is 15 residues long. CDR3 protein: CASSSDSSGANVLTF. The DNA for the CDR3 is TGTGCCAGTTCGTCCGACAGCTCTGGGGCCAACGTCCTGACTTTC.

The chain carries TRBV5-4 and TRBJ2-7; 7 bases are a match to TRBD2. V shed 0 bases and J 1 base; nucleotides not matched to a gene: 7. This CDR3 has 16 residues. Germline V gene sequence: CDR1 SGHNT, CDR2 YYREEE (reference sequence). The CDR3 coding sequence is TGTGCCAGCAGCTTGGCCTCGGCGGGACTATCCTACGAGCAGTACTTC. This gives the protein CASSLASAGLSYEQYF. Drawing the rest from reference TRBV5-4 and TRBJ2-7, the complete variable domain is ETGVTQSPTHLIKTRGQQVTLRCSSQSGHNTVSWYQQALGQGPQFIFQYYREEENGRGNFPPRFSGLQFPNYSSELNVNALELDDSALYLCASSLASAGLSYEQYFGPGTRLTVT.

The chain is built from TRBV28 and TRBJ1-2; a possible D gene is TRBD1 (6 bases). The CDR3 runs 14 residues. Germline values: CDR1 MDHEN, CDR2 SYDVKM. Trimming took off 6 bases at V and 4 bases at J, with 15 bases between the two ends. In DNA, the CDR3 is TGTGCCAGCAGATCTACAGGGAGAAGCTATGGCTACACCTTC. This translates into CASRSTGRSYGYTF.

CDR3 nucleotides: TGCGCCAGCAGCTTAGGGAGCTCTGGAAACACCATATATTTT. The encoded protein is CASSLGSSGNTIYF. The chain carries TRBV5-1 and TRBJ1-3; no firm D call. The CDR3 is 14 residues long. Trimming took 2 bases from V and 0 from J, leaving 6 bases between them. Germline CDR1 is SGHRS and CDR2 is YFSETQ. Looking up the rest from reference TRBV5-1 and TRBJ1-3 gives the full variable domain: KAGVTQTPRYLIKTRGQQVTLSCSPISGHRSVSWYQQTPGQGLQFLFEYFSETQRNKGNFPGRFSGRQFSNSRSEMNVSTLELGDSALYLCASSLGSSGNTIYFGEGSWLTVV.

This clone came up once. J is TRBJ2-5 and V is TRBV2; no clear D gene. V lost 5 bases, J lost 5 bases, and 9 bases lay in between. Germline CDR1 and CDR2: SNHLY and FYNNEI. The CDR3 runs 12 residues. The CDR3 DNA reads as TGTGCCAGCAGTTTAAATCTGGAGACCCAGTACTTC. This gives the protein CASSLNLETQYF.

The chain has TRBV7-2 and TRBJ2-7, with TRBD2 matching 13 bases. Unmatched junction bases numbered 7, after V lost 5 bases and J lost 9 bases. Germline assignment: CDR1 SGHTA and CDR2 FQGNSA. The CDR3 has 14 residues. The DNA of the CDR3 is TGTGCCAGCAGCACCGAGGGACTAGCGGGGATGCAGTACTTC. Translating it yields CASSTEGLAGMQYF.

V gene TRBV7-2 combines with J gene TRBJ2-3; possible D gene TRBD1, 6 bases. The V and J ends lost 1 base and 4 bases respectively, with 9 bases between them. Per the germline V gene, CDR1 is SGHTA and CDR2 is FQGNSA. The CDR3 loop spans 14 amino acids. Here the CDR3 DNA reads TGTGCCAGCAGCTTAGGTCAGGGGTCAGATACGCAGTATTTT. Encoded protein: CASSLGQGSDTQYF.

This clone was seen only a few times. The chain recombines TRBV30 with TRBJ1-5; tentatively, D is TRBD1 (6 bases). The germline gives CDR1 GTSNPN, CDR2 SVGIG (reference sequence). The CDR3 is made up of 16 amino acids. V shed 0 bases and J shed 5 bases, with 17 bases lying between them. This CDR3 reads CAWSVQGPPGDQPQHF. The CDR3 DNA reads as TGTGCCTGGAGTGTACAGGGACCCCCAGGGGATCAGCCCCAGCATTTT.

This clone was observed a handful of times. CDR3 DNA: TGTGCCAGCAAAATATCGGGACGGTTGAATAATTCACCCCTCCACTTT. Translated: CASKISGRLNNSPLHF. The chain carries TRBV2 and TRBJ1-6; possibly TRBD1 for D (5 bases). Germline-derived CDR1 and CDR2 are SNHLY and FYNNEI. With 7 bases removed from V and 5 bases from J, the gap between germline ends came to 18 bases. The CDR3 totals 16 residues. Full variable domain (outside the CDR3, taken from reference TRBV2 and TRBJ1-6): EPEVTQTPSHQVTQMGQEVILRCVPISNHLYFYWYRQILGQKVEFLVSFYNNEISEKSEIFDDQFSVERPDGSNFTLKIRSTKLEDSAMYFCASKISGRLNNSPLHFGNGTRLTVT.